A selection of T cell receptor beta chains follows, all from one sample in a study of CD8 T cells in Susac syndrome. Each CDR3 protein is one row after TCRdb ran MiXCR on the immunoSEQ multiplex PCR reads. The sample lists about 85,000 distinct CDR3 sequences, just under 95% seen once, with over 0.35% in the top ten. Sequences were obtained from CD8+ T cells from PBMCs. Every receptor here comes from a human donor with Susac syndrome. Each CDR3 is given without its conserved first and last residue.

V gene: TRBV9; CDR3 protein: ASSPGGAINQPQH
V gene: TRBV7-2; CDR3 protein: ASSHLWNEQF
V gene: TRBV9; CDR3 protein: ASSVPKEGPNRELF
V gene: TRBV2; CDR3 protein: ASSEWGFNTEAF
V gene: TRBV3-1; CDR3 protein: ASSQLAGVQDTQY
V gene: TRBV5-1; CDR3 protein: ASSPGLAGDEQY
V gene: TRBV7-9; CDR3 protein: ASSVGGKQETQY
V gene: TRBV27; CDR3 protein: ASSLTSSGAQETQY
V gene: TRBV9; CDR3 protein: ASSLMGGEGPETQY
V gene: TRBV7-9; CDR3 protein: ASSEGARGYT
V gene: TRBV3-1; CDR3 protein: ASSTGGTQETQY
V gene: TRBV9; CDR3 protein: ASSVRHRSGANVLT
V gene: TRBV28; CDR3 protein: ASSPRMTEEQF
V gene: TRBV24-1; CDR3 protein: ATSQSPSGRSDEQF
V gene: TRBV10-3; CDR3 protein: AISDTGQGLETQY
V gene: TRBV29-1; CDR3 protein: SVVLPASYEQY